This T cell receptor (beta chain) was captured by sequencing in a study of graft-versus-host responses after intestinal transplantation. The method was immunoSEQ multiplex PCR; TCRdb's version includes in-frame clones alone and lacks a portion of them. The sample yields over 45,000 clones, 80% to 95% seen once. Trimming cost V 5 bases and J 2 bases; bases outside gene matches: 7. This CDR3 is built from 15 residues. The V gene's germline CDR1 is KGHSH and CDR2 LQKENI. This receptor was identified in a human patient who received an intestinal transplant, so some T cells may come from the graft donor. This chain connects TRBV18 to TRBJ2-7; TRBD1 agrees at 9 bases. The sample was PBMCs, taken around 790 days after a first intestinal transplant, on the day of a second. This CDR3 reads CASSMWTGDTYEQYF. DNA for the CDR3: TGTGCCAGCTCAATGTGGACAGGGGATACCTACGAGCAGTACTTC.